These T cell receptor beta chains were read from a single sample in a study of read filtering for tumor transcriptome and immune sequencing. TCRdb re-called the reads with MiXCR, one entry per CDR3 protein. This table has over 45,000 distinct CDR3 sequences, approximately 19% appearing once. The sample consisted of a population of CD138-negative cells sorted from bone marrow. These receptor sequences come from a donor aged 40 or older with multiple myeloma. CDR3s include the opening cysteine and the closing phenylalanine or tryptophan. Each record gives: J gene, clone size, V gene, D gene, CDR3 length, CDR3 DNA, CDR3 protein. D genes are given only for firm matches. Only part of the rows carry a size: once, few, many, or a class if the clone is expanded.

>TRBJ2-7|many|TRBV7-7|NA|13
TGTGCCAGCAGCTTAGCGTGGGGACGCGAGCAGTACTTC
CASSLAWGREQYF
>TRBJ2-7|many|TRBV28|TRBD2|14
TGTGCCAGCAGTGGCGCCAGCGGGAGGGACGAGCAGTACTTC
CASSGASGRDEQYF
>TRBJ2-1|many|TRBV2|NA|11
TGTGCCACCCAACGGAACAATGAGCAGTTCTTC
CATQRNNEQFF
>TRBJ2-7|few|TRBV3-1|TRBD2|14
TGTGCCAGCAGCGCTAGCGGGAGCTCCTACGAGCAGTACTTC
CASSASGSSYEQYF
>TRBJ2-1|few|TRBV11-2|NA|13
TGTGCCAGCAGCTCCACGGGGGGCTATGAGCAGTTCTTC
CASSSTGGYEQFF
>TRBJ2-1|many|TRBV6-1|TRBD2|15
TGTGCCATCGGATGGACTAGCGGGAGAGGCGATGAGCGGTTCTTC
CAIGWTSGRGDERFF
>TRBJ2-5|few|TRBV7-9|NA|16
TGTGCCAGCAGCTTAGTAAGCGGGCGATTCCAAGAGACCCAGTACTTC
CASSLVSGRFQETQYF
>TRBJ2-4|NA|TRBV28|NA|16
TGTGCCAGCAGTCGAGAACCGGGATTAGCCAAAAACATTCAGTACTTC
CASSREPGLAKNIQYF
>TRBJ1-5|few|TRBV12-3/TRBV12-4|NA|14
TGTGCCAGCAATATGGACGGAAACAATCAGCCCCAGCATTTT
CASNMDGNNQPQHF
>TRBJ2-5|many|TRBV20-1|NA|15
TGCAGTGCTAGCCGGGCAGCCAGGCCCCCAGAGACCCAGTACTTC
CSASRAARPPETQYF
>TRBJ2-7|many|TRBV7-9|NA|15
TGTGCCAGCAGCTTAGCGGGTCAGGGTGGATACGAGCAGTACTTC
CASSLAGQGGYEQYF
>TRBJ2-5|many|TRBV28|NA|15
TGTGCCAGCAGTTCTGCAGGGGAAGGGGAAGAGACCCAGTACTTC
CASSSAGEGEETQYF
>TRBJ2-1|many|TRBV5-1|TRBD2|17
TGCGCCAGCGGCCCCTATTGGAGCGGGAGCTCCTACAATGAGCAGTTCTTC
CASGPYWSGSSYNEQFF
>TRBJ2-2|NA|TRBV5-6|NA|13
TGTGCCAGCACCCGGAGAAGCGACGGGGAGCTGTTTTTT
CASTRRSDGELFF
>TRBJ2-1|few|TRBV7-9|TRBD2|17
TGTGCCAGCAGCCCTGGACTAGCGGGAGGTGTCGGCAATGAGCAGTTCTTC
CASSPGLAGGVGNEQFF
>TRBJ2-1|NA|TRBV7-9|TRBD1|16
TGTGCCAGCACCCCATTACGGTCAGGGGGTTTATATGAACAGTTCTTC
CASTPLRSGGLYEQFF
>TRBJ2-3|NA|TRBV7-6|NA|14
TGTGCCAGCAGCCCAGGGTGGAGCACAGATACGCAGTATTTT
CASSPGWSTDTQYF
>TRBJ2-3|many|TRBV7-9|NA|16
TGTGCCAGCAGCTTTCAACGGGCCCACCTCACAGATACGCAGTATTTT
CASSFQRAHLTDTQYF
>TRBJ1-1|many|TRBV29-1|NA|12
TGCAGCGTAAATGGGGGAGACACTGAAGCTTTCTTT
CSVNGGDTEAFF
>TRBJ2-2|many|TRBV20-1|TRBD2|18
TGCAGTGCTAGAGACCCCTCCCCTAGCGGTAGCAAGGGCGGGGAGCTGTTTTTT
CSARDPSPSGSKGGELFF
>TRBJ1-2|many|TRBV6-6|NA|14
TGTGCCAGCAGTAAACAGGGAGTGGGCTATGGCTACACCTTC
CASSKQGVGYGYTF
>TRBJ2-7|many|TRBV19|TRBD1|14
TGTGCCAGTAGTATTGCGACAGGGGGCTACGAGCAGTACTTC
CASSIATGGYEQYF
>TRBJ2-1|many|TRBV7-3|TRBD2|15
TGTGCCAGCAGCTTAATCGCCAGCGGGAGAGATGAGCAGTTCTTC
CASSLIASGRDEQFF
>TRBJ1-5|NA|TRBV19|NA|16
TGTGCCAGTAGTACGTACGGCGCCGAAAGCAATCAGCCCCAGCATTTT
CASSTYGAESNQPQHF
>TRBJ2-1|few|TRBV20-1|NA|12
TGCAGTGCCCGGGACCATTACAATGAGCAGTTCTTC
CSARDHYNEQFF
>TRBJ2-4|many|TRBV14|NA|14
TGTGCCAGCAGCCAGAAGGGGACCAAAAACATTCAGTACTTC
CASSQKGTKNIQYF
>TRBJ2-7|many|TRBV19|NA|16
TGTGCCAGTAGTAAAAACCGGGCCGGGAGCTCCTACGAGCAGTACTTC
CASSKNRAGSSYEQYF
>TRBJ2-3|NA|TRBV12-5|NA|20
TGTGCTAGTGGTTTGGGGGACCGCGGGATAAGGCGGGATAGACTAGATACGCAGTATTTT
CASGLGDRGIRRDRLDTQYF
>TRBJ1-1|NA|TRBV24-1|NA|10
TGTGCCCCGTACCTTCGGGAAGCTTTCTTT
CAPYLREAFF
>TRBJ2-3|NA|TRBV7-9|TRBD2|17
TGTGCCAGCAGCTCTCCCGGACTAGCGGGAGGCCCAGATACGCAGTATTTT
CASSSPGLAGGPDTQYF
>TRBJ2-1|few|TRBV19|NA|13
TGTGCCAGTAGGATTCCGCCGGACAATGAGCAGTTCTTC
CASRIPPDNEQFF